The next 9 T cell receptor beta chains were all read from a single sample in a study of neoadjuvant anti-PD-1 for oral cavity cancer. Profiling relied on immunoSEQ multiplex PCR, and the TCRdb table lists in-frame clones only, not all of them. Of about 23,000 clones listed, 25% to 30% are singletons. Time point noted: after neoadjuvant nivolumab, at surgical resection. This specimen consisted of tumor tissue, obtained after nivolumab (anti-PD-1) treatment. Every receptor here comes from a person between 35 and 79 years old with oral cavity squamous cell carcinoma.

In nucleotides, the CDR3 is TGTGCCAGCCAGGACAGGTACTACGAGCAGTACTTC. Protein product: CASQDRYYEQYF. The rearrangement joins TRBV7-9 to TRBJ2-7; 7 nucleotides match TRBD1. The CDR3 extends over 12 amino acids. CDR1 is SEHNR, CDR2 FQNEAQ, per germline (reference sequence). Trimming took 8 bases from V and 3 from J; bases not matched to a gene: 4.

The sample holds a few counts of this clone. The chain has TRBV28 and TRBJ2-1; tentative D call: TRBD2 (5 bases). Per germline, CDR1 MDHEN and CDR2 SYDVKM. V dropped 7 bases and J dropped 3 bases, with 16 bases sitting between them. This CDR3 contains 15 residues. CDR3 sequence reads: CASKPSNLGYNEQFF. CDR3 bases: TGTGCCAGCAAGCCTAGCAATCTGGGCTACAATGAGCAGTTCTTC.

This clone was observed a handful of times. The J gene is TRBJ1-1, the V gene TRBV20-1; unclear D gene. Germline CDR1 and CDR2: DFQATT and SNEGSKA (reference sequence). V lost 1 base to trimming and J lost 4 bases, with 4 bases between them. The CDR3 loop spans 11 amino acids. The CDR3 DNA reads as TGCAGTGCTAGAGGGCCCACTGAAGCTTTCTTT. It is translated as CSARGPTEAFF.

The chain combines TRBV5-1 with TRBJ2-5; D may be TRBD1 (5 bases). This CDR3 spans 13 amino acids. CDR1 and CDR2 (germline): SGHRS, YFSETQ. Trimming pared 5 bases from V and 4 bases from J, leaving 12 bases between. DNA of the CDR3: TGCGCCAGCAGTGATGACAGAACAGAGACCCAGTACTTC. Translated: CASSDDRTETQYF.

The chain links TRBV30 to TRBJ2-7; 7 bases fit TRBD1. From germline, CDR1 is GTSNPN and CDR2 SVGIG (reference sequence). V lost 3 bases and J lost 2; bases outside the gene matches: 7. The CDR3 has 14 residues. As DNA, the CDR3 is TGTGCCTGGAGGACCGGGACAGTCACCTACGAGCAGTACTTC. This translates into CAWRTGTVTYEQYF.

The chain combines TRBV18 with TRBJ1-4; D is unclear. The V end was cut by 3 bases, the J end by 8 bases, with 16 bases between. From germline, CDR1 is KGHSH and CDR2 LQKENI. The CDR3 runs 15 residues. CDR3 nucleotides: TGTGCCAGCTCACCGTATGACACATACGGGGAAAAACTGTTTTTT. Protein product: CASSPYDTYGEKLFF.

The CDR3 region has the DNA TGCGCCAGCAGGCCAGCGAACACTGAAGCTTTCTTT. Its translation is CASRPANTEAFF. The genes are TRBV10-2 and TRBJ1-1; D remains ambiguous. Germline V gives CDR1 WSHSY, CDR2 SAAADI. Trimming removed 6 bases from V and 1 base from J, with 6 bases in between. The CDR3 has 12 residues.

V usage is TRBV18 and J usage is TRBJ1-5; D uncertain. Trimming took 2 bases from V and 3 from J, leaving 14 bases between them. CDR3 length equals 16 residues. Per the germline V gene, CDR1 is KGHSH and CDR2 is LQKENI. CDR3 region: CASSPSDQNYNQPQHF. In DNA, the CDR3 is TGTGCCAGCTCACCATCGGACCAAAACTACAATCAGCCCCAGCATTTT.

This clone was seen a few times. The chain's CDR3 is CASSPPGGSREQYF. DNA of the CDR3: TGTGCCAGCAGCCCTCCGGGGGGGTCTCGGGAGCAGTACTTC. This chain joins TRBV9 and TRBJ2-7, with 8 bases matching TRBD2. The CDR3 is 14 residues long. The J segment lost 7 bases and the V segment lost 4 bases, leaving 10 bases of the junction unmatched. Germline loops: CDR1 SGDLS, CDR2 YYNGEE. Using reference TRBV9 and TRBJ2-7 for the parts outside the CDR3, the full variable domain is DSGVTQTPKHLITATGQRVTLRCSPRSGDLSVYWYQQSLDQGLQFLIQYYNGEERAKGNILERFSAQQFPDLHSELNLSSLELGDSALYFCASSPPGGSREQYFGPGTRLTVT.